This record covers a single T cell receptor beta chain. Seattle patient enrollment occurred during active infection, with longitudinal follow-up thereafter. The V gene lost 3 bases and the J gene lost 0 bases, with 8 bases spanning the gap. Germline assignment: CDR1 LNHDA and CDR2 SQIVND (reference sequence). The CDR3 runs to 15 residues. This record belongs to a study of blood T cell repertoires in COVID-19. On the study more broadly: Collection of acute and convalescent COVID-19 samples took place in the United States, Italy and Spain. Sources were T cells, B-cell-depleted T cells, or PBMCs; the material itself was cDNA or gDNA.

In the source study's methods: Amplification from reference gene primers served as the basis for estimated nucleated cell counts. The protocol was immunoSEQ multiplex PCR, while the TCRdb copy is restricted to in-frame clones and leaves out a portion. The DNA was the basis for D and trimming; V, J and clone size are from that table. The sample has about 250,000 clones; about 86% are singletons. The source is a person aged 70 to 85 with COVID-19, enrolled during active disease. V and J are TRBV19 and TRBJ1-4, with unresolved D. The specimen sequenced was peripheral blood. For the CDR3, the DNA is TGTGCCAGTAGTATTGACCAGGCAACTAATGAAAAACTGTTTTTT. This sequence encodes CASSIDQATNEKLFF.